Described below is a single T cell receptor beta chain sequence and its context. The data belong to a study of OX40 agonist ivuxolimab in advanced cancers. The wider study: With a range of about 23 to 85, age averaged 60 years, and 75% to 90% were male.

The repertoire was sequenced with immunoSEQ multiplex PCR; TCRdb's copy has only in-frame clones and lacks some. The sample has 65,000 to 95,000 clones; about nine tenths are singletons. There are 16 residues in the CDR3. The V gene's germline CDR1 is SGDLS and CDR2 YYNGEE. With 0 bases removed from V and 6 bases from J, the gap between germline ends came to 18 bases. This chain uses TRBV9 with TRBJ1-2; D perhaps matches TRBD1 (6 bases). Here the sequenced sample was CD4+ or CD8+ T cells sorted from blood, taken in a trial of the OX40 agonist ivuxolimab. The clonotype originates from an adult with an advanced solid tumor such as melanoma, head and neck, liver or kidney cancer. In DNA, the CDR3 is TGTGCCAGCAGCGTAGCAGCCCAGGGGAGTGTAGATGGCTACACCTTC. Translation gives CASSVAAQGSVDGYTF.